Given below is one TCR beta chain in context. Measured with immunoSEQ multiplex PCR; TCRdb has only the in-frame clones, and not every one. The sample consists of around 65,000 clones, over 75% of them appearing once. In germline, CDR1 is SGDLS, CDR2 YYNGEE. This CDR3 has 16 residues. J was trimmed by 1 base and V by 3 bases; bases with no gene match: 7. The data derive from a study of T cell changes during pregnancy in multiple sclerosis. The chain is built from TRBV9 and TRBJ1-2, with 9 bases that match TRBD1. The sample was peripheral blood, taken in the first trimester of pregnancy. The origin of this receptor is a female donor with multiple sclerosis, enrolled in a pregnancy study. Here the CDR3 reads CASSAGDRVVNYGYTF. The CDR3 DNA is TGTGCCAGCAGCGCCGGGGACAGGGTGGTTAACTATGGCTACACCTTC.